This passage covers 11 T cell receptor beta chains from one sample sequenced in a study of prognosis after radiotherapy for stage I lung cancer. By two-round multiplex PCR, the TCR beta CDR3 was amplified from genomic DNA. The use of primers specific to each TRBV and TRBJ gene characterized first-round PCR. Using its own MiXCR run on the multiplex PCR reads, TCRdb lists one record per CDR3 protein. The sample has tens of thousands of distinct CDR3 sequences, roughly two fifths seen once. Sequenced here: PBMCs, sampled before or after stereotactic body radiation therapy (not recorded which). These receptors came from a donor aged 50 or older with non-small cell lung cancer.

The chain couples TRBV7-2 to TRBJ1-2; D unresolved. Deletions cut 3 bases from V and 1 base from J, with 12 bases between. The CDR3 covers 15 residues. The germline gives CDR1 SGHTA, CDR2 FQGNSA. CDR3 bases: TGTGCCAGCAGCTTCGCGAGCAAATTTAACTATGGCTACACCTTC. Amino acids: CASSFASKFNYGYTF.

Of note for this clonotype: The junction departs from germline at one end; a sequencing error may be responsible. CDR3 sequence: CASSGSGTAYSGSNVLTF. CDR3 sequence (DNA): TGTGCCAGCAGTGGATCCGGGACAGCGTACTCTGGGTCCAACGTCCTGACTTTC. The chain employs TRBV27 and TRBJ2-6, with 7 bases that match TRBD1. The CDR3 extends over 18 amino acids. Germline V gene data show CDR1 as MNHEY and CDR2 as SMNVEV (reference sequence). Full variable domain (outside the CDR3, taken from reference TRBV27 and TRBJ2-6): EAQVTQNPRYLITVTGKKLTVTCSQNMNHEYMSWYRQDPGLGLRQIYYSMNVEVTDKGDVPEGYKVSRKEKRNFPLILESPSPNQTSLYFCASSGSGTAYSGSNVLTFGAGSRLTVL.

As DNA, the CDR3 is TGTGCCAGTAGAAGATCTAGCGGGACCCCAGATACGCAGTATTTT. Translated: CASRRSSGTPDTQYF. The V gene is TRBV19, the J gene TRBJ2-3; 9 bases align to TRBD2. Germline CDR1 and CDR2: LNHDA and SQIVND (reference sequence). The V and J ends lost 6 bases and 4 bases, in that order; junction bases with no gene match: 8. The CDR3 runs 15 residues.

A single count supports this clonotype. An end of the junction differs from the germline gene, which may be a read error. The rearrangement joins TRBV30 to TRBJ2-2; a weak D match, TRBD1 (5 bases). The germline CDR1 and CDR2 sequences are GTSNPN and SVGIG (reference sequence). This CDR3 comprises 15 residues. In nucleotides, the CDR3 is TGTGCCTGGAGTGTAGGCAGGGTGAACACCGCGGAGCTGTTCTTT. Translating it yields CAWSVGRVNTAELFF.

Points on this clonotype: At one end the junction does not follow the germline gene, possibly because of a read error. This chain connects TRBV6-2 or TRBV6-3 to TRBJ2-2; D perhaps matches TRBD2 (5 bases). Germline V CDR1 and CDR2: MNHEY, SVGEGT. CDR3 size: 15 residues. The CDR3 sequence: CATRRGYKYTWELFF. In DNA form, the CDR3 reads TGTGCCACAAGACGCGGGTACAAATACACCTGGGAGCTGTTTTTT.

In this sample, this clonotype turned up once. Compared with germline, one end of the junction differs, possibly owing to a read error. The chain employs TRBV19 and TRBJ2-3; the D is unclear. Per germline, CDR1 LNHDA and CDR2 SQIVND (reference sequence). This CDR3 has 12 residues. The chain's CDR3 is CSSSSCGDTQYF. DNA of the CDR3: TGTTCCAGTAGCTCTTGTGGGGATACGCAGTATTTT.

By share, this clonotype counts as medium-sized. CDR3 sequence: CASTLATGGDSPLHF. CDR3 nucleotide sequence: TGCGCCAGCACCCTCGCGACAGGCGGAGATTCACCCCTCCACTTT. The J gene is TRBJ1-6, the V gene TRBV5-1, with a possible D match to TRBD1 (6 bases). The CDR3 extends over 15 amino acids. V shed 6 bases and J shed 8 bases, with 18 bases lying between them. From germline, CDR1 is SGHRS and CDR2 YFSETQ.

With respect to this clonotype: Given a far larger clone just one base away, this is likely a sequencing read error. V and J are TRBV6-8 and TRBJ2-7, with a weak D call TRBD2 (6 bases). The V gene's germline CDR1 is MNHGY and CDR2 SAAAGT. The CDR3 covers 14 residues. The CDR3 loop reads CVSSTQRAMYEQYF. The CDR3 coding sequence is TGTGTCAGCAGTACACAGCGGGCCATGTACGAGCAGTACTTC.

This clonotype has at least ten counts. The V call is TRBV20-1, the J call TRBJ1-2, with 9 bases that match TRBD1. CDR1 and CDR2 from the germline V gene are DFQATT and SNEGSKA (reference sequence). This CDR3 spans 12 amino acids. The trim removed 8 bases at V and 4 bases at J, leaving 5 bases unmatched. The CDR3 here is CSSTGGSYGYTF. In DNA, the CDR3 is TGCAGTTCGACAGGGGGTAGCTATGGCTACACCTTC.

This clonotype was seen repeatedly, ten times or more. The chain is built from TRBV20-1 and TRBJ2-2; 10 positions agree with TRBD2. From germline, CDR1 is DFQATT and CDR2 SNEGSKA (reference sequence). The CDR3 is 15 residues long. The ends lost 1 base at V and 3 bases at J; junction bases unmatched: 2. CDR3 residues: CSARGTSGYTGELFF. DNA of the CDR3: TGCAGTGCTAGAGGGACTAGCGGCTACACCGGGGAGCTGTTTTTT.

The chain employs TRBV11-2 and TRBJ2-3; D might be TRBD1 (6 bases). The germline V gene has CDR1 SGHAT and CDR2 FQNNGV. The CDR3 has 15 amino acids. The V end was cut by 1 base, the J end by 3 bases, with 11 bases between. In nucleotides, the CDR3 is TGTGCCAGCAGCTTAGGGAGAACAGGGACAGATACGCAGTATTTT. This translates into CASSLGRTGTDTQYF.